The sequence of this TCR beta chain was determined in a study of T cells in Graves' hyperthyroidism and ophthalmopathy. Source material for PBMCs was around 10 ml fresh peripheral blood. TCR beta CDR3 regions were amplified from RNA transcripts. Carried out on the TCR CDR3, a first-round RT-PCR used the HTBI primer set. TCRdb itself ran the multiplex PCR reads through MiXCR, one entry per CDR3 protein. The sample records some 500,000 distinct CDR3 sequences, around 15% being singletons. The table lists this clonotype with a few counts. CDR3 length equals 15 residues. V shed 0 bases, J shed 9 bases, and the junction held 8 bases outside the gene matches. Germline V gene sequence: CDR1 SGDLS, CDR2 YYNGEE.

This TCR derives from a woman younger than 45 with Graves' ophthalmopathy. The J gene is TRBJ2-1, the V gene TRBV9; 8 positions match TRBD2. Sequencing used blood. CDR3 amino acids: CASSVGPAGAGEQFF. As DNA, the CDR3 is TGTGCCAGCAGCGTAGGCCCAGCGGGAGCGGGTGAGCAGTTCTTC.